The source of this TCR beta chain is a study of CD8 T cells in Susac syndrome. Random hexamers were used to reverse transcribe roughly 0.45 to 1 ug of RNA. An immunoSEQ multiplex PCR amplified TCR beta CDR3 over 54 Vbeta and 13 Jbeta. A single record per CDR3 protein comes from TCRdb applying MiXCR to the immunoSEQ multiplex PCR reads. The sample yields over 350,000 distinct CDR3 sequences, 85% seen once. Sequencing of TCR beta was performed on blood CD8+ T cells and on blood CD4+ T cells. Negative isolation was used for CD8+ and CD4+ T cells, and FACS enrichment was applied to TEMRA cells. This CDR3 region has 12 residues. The germline V gene has CDR1 MNHNS and CDR2 SASEGT. Trimming took 9 bases from V and 4 from J, leaving 12 bases between them. This clonotype was detected only once.

Sequenced input: CD8+ T cells from PBMCs. The TCR comes from a human donor with multiple sclerosis. The V call is TRBV6-1, the J call TRBJ1-1; D call uncertain. CDR3 loop: CASSPGFTEAFF. The CDR3 DNA follows: TGTGCCAGTAGTCCGGGGTTCACTGAAGCTTTCTTT.